This entry features one T cell receptor (beta chain) sequence. The data are from a study of blood T cell repertoires in COVID-19. The overall study: The study drew acute and convalescent COVID-19 samples from the United States, Italy and Spain. From T cells, B-cell-depleted T cells, or PBMCs came the material, which was cDNA or gDNA.

Trimming pared 5 bases from V and 9 bases from J, leaving 8 bases between. CDR1 and CDR2 from the germline V gene are LNHNV and YYDKDF (reference sequence). The CDR3 has 11 residues. Original analysis: It was from reference gene primer amplification that nucleated cell counts were estimated. TCRdb keeps only in-frame clones here, not all; method: immunoSEQ multiplex PCR. The DNA was the basis for D and trimming; V, J and clone size are from that table. The table has under 350,000 clones, 75% to 90% seen once. This sequence joins TRBV15 and TRBJ1-5; D gene uncertain. Source material: peripheral blood. This clonotype originated in a man in his forties with acute or convalescent COVID-19. The CDR3 sequence is CATSALGPQHF. The DNA for the CDR3 is TGTGCCACCAGCGCCCTCGGGCCCCAGCATTTT.